These 22 T cell receptor beta chains were sequenced from one sample in a study of T cells in localized non-small cell lung cancer. Sequencing was performed with immunoSEQ multiplex PCR; in TCRdb, only in-frame clones are kept and a portion is missing. In the table there are 70,000 or so clones, about four fifths of which are singletons. The sample in question was peripheral blood, obtained before any cancer treatment. Receptor source: a female donor over 55 with stage I lung adenocarcinoma.

This sequence joins TRBV6-1 and TRBJ2-2; D is undetermined. Germline values: CDR1 MNHNS, CDR2 SASEGT. The CDR3 is 12 amino acids. V lost 2 bases and J 9 bases, leaving 7 bases between the germline ends. The CDR3 reads CASSEWARELFF. As DNA, the CDR3 is TGTGCCAGCAGTGAATGGGCAAGGGAGCTGTTTTTT.

The V gene is TRBV2, the J gene TRBJ1-1; a possible D gene is TRBD1 (6 bases). V lost 5 bases to trimming and J lost 1 base, with 8 bases between them. The CDR3 extends over 13 amino acids. Per the germline V gene, CDR1 is SNHLY and CDR2 is FYNNEI. As DNA, the CDR3 is TGTGCCAGCAGTACAGGGCCGAACACTGAAGCTTTCTTT. This translates into CASSTGPNTEAFF.

The chain has TRBV15 and TRBJ2-7; no firm D call. CDR3 length: 14 residues. Germline CDR1 LNHNV, CDR2 YYDKDF (reference sequence). V was pared by 0 bases and J by 4 bases, with 10 bases between. CDR3 nucleotides: TGTGCCACCAGCAGAGATATATATGGGTACGAGCAGTACTTC. This codes for CATSRDIYGYEQYF.

The chain recombines TRBV5-1 with TRBJ2-7; 7 bases fit TRBD1. Per the germline V gene, CDR1 is SGHRS and CDR2 is YFSETQ. V lost 4 bases and J lost 3; bases outside the gene matches: 7. The CDR3 covers 14 residues. In DNA, the CDR3 is TGCGCCAGCAGCGTGGGGACAGACCTCTACGAGCAGTACTTC. It translates to CASSVGTDLYEQYF.

The genes are TRBV5-6 and TRBJ2-7, with D perhaps TRBD1 (6 bases). V was pared by 5 bases and J by 2 bases, with 17 bases between. This CDR3 is 15 amino acids long. In germline, CDR1 is SGHDT, CDR2 YYEEEE. The CDR3 DNA sequence: TGTGCCAGCAGTCTTTATTGGACAGCGACCTACGAGCAGTACTTC. This encodes CASSLYWTATYEQYF.

V usage is TRBV16 and J usage is TRBJ2-5, with D unresolved. Trimming cost V 3 bases and J 4 bases, with 12 bases left between them. The CDR3 runs 14 residues. Germline CDR1 reads KGHSY; CDR2 reads FQNENV. CDR3 nucleotides: TGTGCCAGCAGCCACGGTTTCTCGGGAGAGACCCAGTACTTC. As protein: CASSHGFSGETQYF.

About this clone: Compared with germline, one end of the junction differs, possibly owing to a read error. The chain joins TRBV7-7 to TRBJ2-5; 7 bases map to TRBD1. This CDR3 contains 14 residues. Germline V gene lookup returns CDR1 SSHAT and CDR2 FNYEAQ (reference sequence). The CDR3 protein is CASSLGLGGETQYF. In DNA form, the CDR3 reads TGTGCTAGCAGCTTAGGATTAGGGGGCGAGACCCAGTACTTC.

This clone was counted once. The rearrangement uses TRBV2 and TRBJ1-2, with 8 nucleotides matching TRBD1. V shed 4 bases, J shed 3 bases, and the junction held 4 bases outside the gene matches. Per the germline V gene, CDR1 is SNHLY and CDR2 is FYNNEI. CDR3 length: 14 amino acids. CDR3 DNA sequence: TGTGCCAGCAGTGTTCGGACAGGGCACTATGGCTACACCTTC. Amino acid sequence: CASSVRTGHYGYTF.

The genes are TRBV29-1 and TRBJ1-1; possible D gene TRBD1, 5 bases. The V gene lost 4 bases and the J gene lost 5 bases, with 8 bases spanning the gap. CDR3 size: 11 residues. The germline V gene encodes CDR1 SQVTM and CDR2 ANQGSEA. CDR3: CSVVGGTEAFF. The CDR3 DNA reads as TGCAGCGTTGTGGGGGGAACTGAAGCTTTCTTT.

This clone was detected only once. The J gene is TRBJ2-2, the V gene TRBV5-6; possibly TRBD2 for D (6 bases). CDR1 and CDR2 (germline): SGHDT, YYEEEE. CDR3 length: 17 residues. Trimming took off 2 bases at V and 2 bases at J, with 16 bases between the two ends. The CDR3 sequence: CASSFGGIGSNTGELFF. In DNA form, the CDR3 reads TGTGCCAGCAGCTTTGGAGGGATCGGCTCCAACACCGGGGAGCTGTTTTTT.

The rearrangement links TRBV5-1 to TRBJ2-7; TRBD2 matches 7 bases. The CDR3 has 16 amino acids. CDR1 SGHRS and CDR2 YFSETQ come from the germline V gene. Germline trimming cut 4 bases from V and 4 bases from J; bases unmatched to any gene: 14. CDR3 residues: CASSLQSTSETYEQYF. Written as DNA, the CDR3 is TGCGCCAGCAGCCTTCAAAGCACTAGCGAGACGTACGAGCAGTACTTC.

The rearrangement joins TRBV5-1 to TRBJ1-4; 7 bases fit TRBD1. Germline V gene sequence: CDR1 SGHRS, CDR2 YFSETQ. The J segment lost 3 bases and the V segment lost 4 bases, leaving 3 bases of the junction unmatched. This CDR3 is 14 amino acids long. In nucleotides, the CDR3 is TGCGCCAGCAGCCTACAGGGGTCTAATGAAAAACTGTTTTTT. It encodes CASSLQGSNEKLFF.

The V call is TRBV5-6, the J call TRBJ1-6, with D tentatively TRBD1 (5 bases). This CDR3 region has 15 residues. Germline V gives CDR1 SGHDT, CDR2 YYEEEE. The V end was cut by 0 bases, the J end by 7 bases, with 11 bases between. The CDR3 nucleotides read TGTGCCAGCAGCTTGGGGGGACTGGTAAATTCACCCCTCCACTTT. This gives the protein CASSLGGLVNSPLHF.

The chain employs TRBV6-6 and TRBJ2-7, with 13 bases lining up with TRBD2. V lost 4 bases and J lost 3; bases outside the gene matches: 0. Germline assignment: CDR1 MNHNY and CDR2 SVGAGI (reference sequence). The CDR3 is made up of 14 amino acids. CDR3 protein: CASSWTSGSYEQYF. The CDR3 region has the DNA TGTGCCAGCAGTTGGACTAGCGGGAGCTACGAGCAGTACTTC.

The chain recombines TRBV7-2 with TRBJ1-5; no definite D call. There are 13 residues in the CDR3. Trimming took off 5 bases at V and 9 bases at J, with 14 bases between the two ends. CDR1 and CDR2 (germline): SGHTA, FQGNSA. The DNA for the CDR3 is TGTGCCAGCAGCCAAGCGGTTGATCGGCCCCAGCATTTT. Protein: CASSQAVDRPQHF. Drawing the rest from reference TRBV7-2 and TRBJ1-5, the complete variable domain is GAGVSQSPSNKVTEKGKDVELRCDPISGHTALYWYRQSLGQGLEFLIYFQGNSAPDKSGLPSDRFSAERTGGSVSTLTIQRTQQEDSAVYLCASSQAVDRPQHFGDGTRLSIL.

This clone was seen only once. The chain carries TRBV19 and TRBJ2-3; 8 bases are a match to TRBD2. The germline CDR1 and CDR2 sequences are LNHDA and SQIVND (reference sequence). There are 15 residues in the CDR3. V lost 4 bases and J lost 2; bases outside the gene matches: 5. CDR3 sequence reads: CASSKAGAYTDTQYF. DNA for the CDR3: TGTGCCAGTAGTAAAGCGGGGGCATACACAGATACGCAGTATTTT. The full variable domain, with the rest looked up from reference TRBV19 and TRBJ2-3, is DGGITQSPKYLFRKEGQNVTLSCEQNLNHDAMYWYRQDPGQGLRLIYYSQIVNDFQKGDIAEGYSVSREKKESFPLTVTSAQKNPTAFYLCASSKAGAYTDTQYFGPGTRLTVL.

The chain links TRBV2 to TRBJ1-3; perhaps TRBD1 as D (5 bases). With 0 bases removed from V and 2 bases from J, the gap between germline ends came to 8 bases. CDR1 and CDR2 (germline): SNHLY, FYNNEI. The CDR3 extends over 15 amino acids. CDR3 protein: CASSEAGGAGNTIYF. The CDR3 DNA reads as TGTGCCAGCAGTGAAGCCGGGGGGGCTGGAAACACCATATATTTT. Drawing the rest from reference TRBV2 and TRBJ1-3, the complete variable domain is EPEVTQTPSHQVTQMGQEVILRCVPISNHLYFYWYRQILGQKVEFLVSFYNNEISEKSEIFDDQFSVERPDGSNFTLKIRSTKLEDSAMYFCASSEAGGAGNTIYFGEGSWLTVV.

The gene calls are TRBV28 and TRBJ1-1; TRBD1 matches 7 bases. V was pared by 5 bases and J by 4 bases, with 4 bases of the junction left unmatched. This CDR3 is built from 13 residues. Germline assignment: CDR1 MDHEN and CDR2 SYDVKM. CDR3 amino acids: CASSTGASTEAFF. CDR3 DNA: TGTGCCAGCAGTACAGGGGCGTCCACTGAAGCTTTCTTT.

The chain employs TRBV5-1 and TRBJ2-1; 11 bases line up with TRBD2. Germline loops: CDR1 SGHRS, CDR2 YFSETQ. CDR3 size: 15 residues. Losses at the gene ends were 4 bases for V and 3 bases for J; bases not matched to a gene: 3. CDR3 sequence: CASSPGTSGYNEQFF. CDR3 DNA sequence: TGCGCCAGCAGCCCCGGGACTAGCGGCTACAATGAGCAGTTCTTC.

The chain links TRBV5-1 to TRBJ2-7, with D possibly being TRBD2 (5 bases). The V gene lost 2 bases and the J gene lost 0 bases, with 12 bases spanning the gap. There are 15 residues in the CDR3. Germline V lookup: CDR1 SGHRS, CDR2 YFSETQ. Here the CDR3 reads CASSFLASDSYEQYF. The CDR3 DNA sequence: TGCGCCAGCAGCTTTCTAGCTTCAGACTCCTACGAGCAGTACTTC.

This chain connects TRBV7-6 to TRBJ2-2; TRBD1 matches at 10 bases. The CDR3 extends over 15 amino acids. Germline CDR1 and CDR2: SGHVS and FNYEAQ. V gave up 5 bases and J gave up 4 bases; unmatched junction bases: 4. For the CDR3, the DNA is TGTGCCAGCAGCCCCAGGACAGGGGGCACCGGGGAGCTGTTTTTT. Its translation is CASSPRTGGTGELFF. Full variable domain (rest looked up from reference TRBV7-6 and TRBJ2-2): GAGVSQSPRYKVTKRGQDVALRCDPISGHVSLYWYRQALGQGPEFLTYFNYEAQQDKSGLPNDRFSAERPEGSISTLTIQRTEQRDSAMYRCASSPRTGGTGELFFGEGSRLTVL.

This sequence joins TRBV19 and TRBJ1-5; TRBD1 matches at 10 bases. Germline assignment: CDR1 LNHDA and CDR2 SQIVND (reference sequence). This CDR3 contains 17 residues. The J segment lost 1 base and the V segment lost 4 bases, leaving 7 bases of the junction unmatched. CDR3: CASSRGTGVESNQPQHF. Written as DNA, the CDR3 is TGTGCCAGTAGTAGGGGGACAGGGGTTGAGAGCAATCAGCCCCAGCATTTT.